This paragraph reports one T cell receptor beta chain. Its antigen is unknown. MiXCR, applied by TCRdb to the RT-PCR reads, yields one record per CDR3 protein. The table shows roughly 500,000 distinct CDR3 sequences, with about 17% occurring only once. This sample stems from a study of response to subunit inactivated influenza vaccine. Study results and limitations: Authors suggested each seasonal influenza vaccination recruits few new T cells.

This CDR3 comprises 13 residues. Between the trimmed V and J ends, which lost 3 bases and 7 bases, there was a span of 9 bases. This chain links TRBV12-3 or TRBV12-4 with TRBJ1-4; D might be TRBD1 (5 bases). The input for sequencing was CD4+ T cells sorted from PBMCs, taken roughly 24 months after vaccination. The TCR was taken from a man aged 45-69 years who received an inactivated influenza vaccine. The CDR3 bases are TGTGCCAGCAGTTTCTCAGGGCGTGAAAAACTGTTTTTT. Protein: CASSFSGREKLFF.